This is a list of T cell receptor beta chains from one sample in a study of human T cells and chemical hapten exposure. TCRdb processed the RACE reads anew with MiXCR; each CDR3 protein has one entry. The table lists some 49,000 distinct CDR3 sequences, less than 10% of them singletons. Sequenced here: whole blood, sampled in connection with sensitization to the hapten diphenylcyclopropenone (DPC). These receptors all come from a woman aged 45-59 years with alopecia areata. Some clones in this sample may be carry-over from other donors' samples. Both conserved end residues are part of each CDR3. The order of the fields is D gene, clone size, J gene, V gene, CDR3 DNA, CDR3 protein. D genes are given only for firm matches. Part of the rows lack a size; the others show once, few, many or a class for expanded clones.

D: TRBD2; size: few; J: TRBJ2-5; V: TRBV7-2; DNA: TGTGCCAGCAGCTTAGCGAGACTAGCAGATATCCAAGAGACCCAGTACTTC; CDR3: CASSLARLADIQETQYF
D: -; size: few; J: TRBJ1-2; V: TRBV7-2; DNA: TGTGCCAGCAGCTTTGACAGCAACTATGGCTACACCTTC; CDR3: CASSFDSNYGYTF
D: TRBD2; size: many; J: TRBJ2-5; V: TRBV7-6; DNA: TGTGCCAGCAGCTTAGTACTAGCGGGAGGTCAGGGCCAAGAGACCCAGTACTTC; CDR3: CASSLVLAGGQGQETQYF
D: TRBD2; size: many; J: TRBJ2-7; V: TRBV6-2/TRBV6-3; DNA: TGTGCCAGCATCAGACTAGCGGACAAACCCTACGAGCAGTACTTC; CDR3: CASIRLADKPYEQYF
D: TRBD1; size: few; J: TRBJ2-3; V: TRBV18; DNA: TGTGCCAGCTCACCCTCAGGGGGCGCCACAGATACGCAGTATTTT; CDR3: CASSPSGGATDTQYF
D: -; size: many; J: TRBJ2-3; V: TRBV3-1; DNA: TGTGCCAGCAGCCAAGGGGTAGGGCCCCATACGCAGTATTTT; CDR3: CASSQGVGPHTQYF
D: TRBD1; size: many; J: TRBJ2-5; V: TRBV7-9; DNA: TGTGCCAGCAGCCCCCGGGACAGGAGAGAGACCCAGTACTTC; CDR3: CASSPRDRRETQYF
D: TRBD1; size: many; J: TRBJ2-3; V: TRBV19; DNA: TGTGCCAGTAGTTCCGGGACAGGACGCACAGATACGCAGTATTTT; CDR3: CASSSGTGRTDTQYF
D: -; size: few; J: TRBJ2-1; V: TRBV20-1; DNA: TGCAGTGCTGGACAGCAGAACGTCAACAATGAGCAGTTCTTC; CDR3: CSAGQQNVNNEQFF
D: -; size: many; J: TRBJ2-3; V: TRBV5-1; DNA: TGCGCCAGCAGCTTGTTGGGCCTCCGCATGGAGATTCATACGCAGTATTTT; CDR3: CASSLLGLRMEIHTQYF
D: -; size: many; J: TRBJ2-3; V: TRBV2; DNA: TGTGCCACGCACACGGATGTGACAGATACGCAGTATTTT; CDR3: CATHTDVTDTQYF
D: -; size: many; J: TRBJ2-2; V: TRBV7-9; DNA: TGTGCCAGCAGTCCGGGACAGGGCGGACTAGCGCCCGGGGAGCTGTTTTTT; CDR3: CASSPGQGGLAPGELFF
D: TRBD2; size: many; J: TRBJ2-1; V: TRBV11-1; DNA: TGTGCCAGCAGCTTGGAACTAGCGGGGGGCCTGGGACGTGAGCAGTTCTTC; CDR3: CASSLELAGGLGREQFF
D: -; size: -; J: TRBJ2-7; V: TRBV4-1; DNA: TGCGCCAGCAGCCAAGAGGGACTCCCATCCTACGAGCAGTACTTC; CDR3: CASSQEGLPSYEQYF
D: -; size: many; J: TRBJ2-5; V: TRBV7-2; DNA: TGTGCCAGCAGCTTGACACAACAAGAGACCCAGTACTTC; CDR3: CASSLTQQETQYF
D: -; size: -; J: TRBJ2-5; V: TRBV6-6; DNA: TGTGCCAGCAGTTACGGTGCCGGTGAGACCCAGTACTTC; CDR3: CASSYGAGETQYF
D: TRBD1; size: many; J: TRBJ2-2; V: TRBV29-1; DNA: TGCAGCGTTGTTCGTCAGGGGGCCGGGGAGCTGTTTTTT; CDR3: CSVVRQGAGELFF
D: -; size: many; J: TRBJ1-6; V: TRBV7-8; DNA: TGTGCCAGCAGCTTAGCGGAGGAGGGCCCCACCTTTTCACCCCTCCACTTT; CDR3: CASSLAEEGPTFSPLHF
D: -; size: medium-sized; J: TRBJ1-1; V: TRBV20-1; DNA: TGCAGTGCTAGATTGGAGGGGAGGAACACTGAAGCTTTCTTT; CDR3: CSARLEGRNTEAFF
D: -; size: many; J: TRBJ2-6; V: TRBV7-6; DNA: TGTGCCAGCAGCTCGAGCTCTGGGGCCAACGTCCTGACTTTC; CDR3: CASSSSSGANVLTF
D: TRBD1; size: -; J: TRBJ2-3; V: TRBV18; DNA: TGTGCCAGCTCACCACTTCAGGGGGCAGATACGCAGTATTTT; CDR3: CASSPLQGADTQYF
D: -; size: -; J: TRBJ2-2; V: TRBV24-1; DNA: TGTGCCACCAGTGATTTGTACGGAAGGAACACCGGGGAGCTGTTTTTT; CDR3: CATSDLYGRNTGELFF
D: TRBD1; size: few; J: TRBJ2-6; V: TRBV24-1; DNA: TGTGCCACCAGTGACAGGAGGGACAGGGTCTTGGCGGGAGGGGCCAACGTCCTGACTTTC; CDR3: CATSDRRDRVLAGGANVLTF
D: -; size: -; J: TRBJ2-7; V: TRBV9; DNA: TGTGCCAGCAGCCCCGGACATCGAAACTCCTACGAGCAGTACTTC; CDR3: CASSPGHRNSYEQYF
D: -; size: many; J: TRBJ2-5; V: TRBV7-9; DNA: TGTGCCAGCAGCTTAGTTGGAAGAGAGACCCAGTACTTC; CDR3: CASSLVGRETQYF
D: -; size: few; J: TRBJ2-1; V: TRBV28; DNA: TGTGCCAGCAGGGAATCCCACAATGAGCAGTTCTTC; CDR3: CASRESHNEQFF
D: TRBD1; size: many; J: TRBJ1-2; V: TRBV28; DNA: TGTGCCAGCAGAACAGGGGGAAACTATGGCTACACCTTC; CDR3: CASRTGGNYGYTF
D: -; size: many; J: TRBJ2-1; V: TRBV12-3/TRBV12-4; DNA: TGTGCCAGCAACCCGGGGGACCGGGGGAATGAGCAGTTCTTC; CDR3: CASNPGDRGNEQFF
D: TRBD2; size: few; J: TRBJ2-7; V: TRBV5-1; DNA: TGCGCCAGCAGCCCGGGGGGACCGCCCTACGAGCAGTACTTC; CDR3: CASSPGGPPYEQYF
D: TRBD2; size: many; J: TRBJ2-1; V: TRBV6-6; DNA: TGTGCCATCGGACTAGCGGGAGGGGAAGGGGTCTTC; CDR3: CAIGLAGGEGVF
D: -; size: few; J: TRBJ2-7; V: TRBV2; DNA: TGTGCCAGCAGTGATGGTAGCGGACCTTACGAGCAGTACTTC; CDR3: CASSDGSGPYEQYF
D: -; size: few; J: TRBJ1-1; V: TRBV7-9; DNA: TGTGCCAGCAGCTTAATCCATGGGGACACTGAAGCTTTCTTT; CDR3: CASSLIHGDTEAFF
D: TRBD2; size: many; J: TRBJ2-3; V: TRBV12-3/TRBV12-4; DNA: TGTGCCAGCTCGGGTGGGAGGGTAGGAACAGATACGCAGTATTTT; CDR3: CASSGGRVGTDTQYF
D: -; size: many; J: TRBJ1-5; V: TRBV4-2; DNA: TGTGCCAGCAGCCAAGGACAAATTCATAGCAATCAGCCCCAGCATTTT; CDR3: CASSQGQIHSNQPQHF
D: -; size: -; J: TRBJ1-1; V: TRBV7-2; DNA: TGTGCCAGCAGCTTAGGCCCGGGACCTAGGTCTGAAGCTTTCTTT; CDR3: CASSLGPGPRSEAFF